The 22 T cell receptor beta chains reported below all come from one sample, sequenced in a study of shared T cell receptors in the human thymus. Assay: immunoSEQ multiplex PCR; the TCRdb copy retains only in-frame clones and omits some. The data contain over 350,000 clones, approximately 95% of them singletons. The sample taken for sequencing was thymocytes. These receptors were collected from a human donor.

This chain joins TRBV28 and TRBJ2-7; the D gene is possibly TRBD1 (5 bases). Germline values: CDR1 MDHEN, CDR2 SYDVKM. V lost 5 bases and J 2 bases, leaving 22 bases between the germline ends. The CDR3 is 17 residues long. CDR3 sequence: CASSPSLTARATYEQYF. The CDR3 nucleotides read TGTGCCAGCAGTCCTTCCTTGACAGCCCGCGCAACCTACGAGCAGTACTTC.

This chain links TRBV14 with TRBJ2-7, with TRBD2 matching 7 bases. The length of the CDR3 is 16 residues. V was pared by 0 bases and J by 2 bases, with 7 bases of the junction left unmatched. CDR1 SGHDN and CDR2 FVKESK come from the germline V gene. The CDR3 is CASSQDWRGFPYEQYF. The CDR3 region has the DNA TGTGCCAGCAGCCAAGATTGGCGGGGGTTTCCCTACGAGCAGTACTTC.

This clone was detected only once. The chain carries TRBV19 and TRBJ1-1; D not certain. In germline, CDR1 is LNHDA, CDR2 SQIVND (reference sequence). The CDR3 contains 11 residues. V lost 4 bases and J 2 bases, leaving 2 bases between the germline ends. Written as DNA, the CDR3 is TGTGCCAGTAGTACAAACACTGAAGCTTTCTTT. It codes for CASSTNTEAFF.

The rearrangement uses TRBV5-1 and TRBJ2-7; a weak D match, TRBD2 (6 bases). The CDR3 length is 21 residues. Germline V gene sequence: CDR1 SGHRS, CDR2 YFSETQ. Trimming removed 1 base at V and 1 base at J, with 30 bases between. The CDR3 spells CASSLSVRGRLAGRGSYEQYF. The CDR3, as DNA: TGCGCCAGCAGCTTGAGTGTGAGGGGACGGCTCGCGGGACGAGGTTCCTACGAGCAGTACTTC.

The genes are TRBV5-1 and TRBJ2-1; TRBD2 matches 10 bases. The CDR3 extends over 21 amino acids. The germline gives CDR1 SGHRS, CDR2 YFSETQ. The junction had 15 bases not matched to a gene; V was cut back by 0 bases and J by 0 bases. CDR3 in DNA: TGCGCCAGCAGCTTGGCACCCCACCGGACTAGCGGAGATTACTCCTACAATGAGCAGTTCTTC. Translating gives CASSLAPHRTSGDYSYNEQFF.

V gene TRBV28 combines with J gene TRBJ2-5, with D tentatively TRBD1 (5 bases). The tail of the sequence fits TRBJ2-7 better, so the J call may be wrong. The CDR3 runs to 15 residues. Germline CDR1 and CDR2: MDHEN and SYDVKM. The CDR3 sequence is CASSYPKGNPLEQYF. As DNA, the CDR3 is TGTGCCAGCAGCTACCCGAAGGGGAACCCCCTCGAGCAGTACTTC.

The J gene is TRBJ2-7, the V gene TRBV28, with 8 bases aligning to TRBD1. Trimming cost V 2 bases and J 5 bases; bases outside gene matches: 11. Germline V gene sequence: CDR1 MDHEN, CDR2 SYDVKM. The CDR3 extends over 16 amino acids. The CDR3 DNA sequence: TGTGCCAGCAGTTTACGGGTGGGGACAGGTAGCCACGAGCAGTACTTC. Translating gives CASSLRVGTGSHEQYF.

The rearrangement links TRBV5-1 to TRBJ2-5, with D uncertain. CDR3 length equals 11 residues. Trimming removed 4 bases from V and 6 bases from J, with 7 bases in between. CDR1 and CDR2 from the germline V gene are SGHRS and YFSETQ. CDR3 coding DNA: TGCGCCAGCAGCGCGGCGAAGACCCAGTACTTC. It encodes CASSAAKTQYF.

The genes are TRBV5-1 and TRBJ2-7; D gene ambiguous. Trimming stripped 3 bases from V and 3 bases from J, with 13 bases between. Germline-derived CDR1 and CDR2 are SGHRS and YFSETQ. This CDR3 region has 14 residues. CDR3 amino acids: CASSCFGPNYEQYF. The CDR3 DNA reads TGCGCCAGCAGCTGTTTCGGACCGAACTACGAGCAGTACTTC.

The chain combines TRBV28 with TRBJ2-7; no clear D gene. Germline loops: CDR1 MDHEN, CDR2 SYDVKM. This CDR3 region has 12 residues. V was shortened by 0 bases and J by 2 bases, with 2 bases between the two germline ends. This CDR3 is CASSLWAYEQYF. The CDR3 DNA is TGTGCCAGCAGTTTATGGGCCTACGAGCAGTACTTC.

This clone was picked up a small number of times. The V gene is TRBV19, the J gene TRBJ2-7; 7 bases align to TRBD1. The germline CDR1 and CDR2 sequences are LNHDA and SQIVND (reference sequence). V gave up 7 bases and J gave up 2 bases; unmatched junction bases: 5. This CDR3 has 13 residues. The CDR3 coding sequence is TGTGCCAGTACTGCAGGGGGACCCTACGAGCAGTACTTC. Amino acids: CASTAGGPYEQYF. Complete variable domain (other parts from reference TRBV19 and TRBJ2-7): DGGITQSPKYLFRKEGQNVTLSCEQNLNHDAMYWYRQDPGQGLRLIYYSQIVNDFQKGDIAEGYSVSREKKESFPLTVTSAQKNPTAFYLCASTAGGPYEQYFGPGTRLTVT.

The CDR3 nucleotides read TGTGCCAGCAGTTTACTGAGGACTACCAGCACAGATACGCAGTATTTT. This translates into CASSLLRTTSTDTQYF. The chain combines TRBV27 with TRBJ2-3; possible D gene TRBD2, 6 bases. The length of the CDR3 is 16 residues. Trimming removed 2 bases at V and 0 bases at J, with 12 bases between. The germline V gene has CDR1 MNHEY and CDR2 SMNVEV (reference sequence).

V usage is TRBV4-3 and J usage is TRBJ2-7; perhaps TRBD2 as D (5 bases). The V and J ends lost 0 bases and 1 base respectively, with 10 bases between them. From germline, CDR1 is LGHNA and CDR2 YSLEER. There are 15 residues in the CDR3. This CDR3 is CASSQDEGASYEQYF. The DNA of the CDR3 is TGCGCCAGCAGCCAAGACGAGGGAGCGTCCTACGAGCAGTACTTC.

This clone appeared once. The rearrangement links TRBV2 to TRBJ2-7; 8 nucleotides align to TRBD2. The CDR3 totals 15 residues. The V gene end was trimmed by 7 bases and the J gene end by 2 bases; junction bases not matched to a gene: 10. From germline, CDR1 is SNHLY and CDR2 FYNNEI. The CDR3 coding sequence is TGTGCCAGCAAAAGAGGAACTAGCGGTACCTACGAGCAGTACTTC. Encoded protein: CASKRGTSGTYEQYF.

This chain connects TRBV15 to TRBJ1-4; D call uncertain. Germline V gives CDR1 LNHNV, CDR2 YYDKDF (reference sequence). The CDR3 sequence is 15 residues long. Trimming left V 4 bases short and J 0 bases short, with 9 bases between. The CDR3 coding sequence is TGTGCCACCAGCAACCAAGGATCAACTAATGAAAAACTGTTTTTT. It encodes CATSNQGSTNEKLFF. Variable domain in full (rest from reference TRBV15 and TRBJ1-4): DAMVIQNPRYQVTQFGKPVTLSCSQTLNHNVMYWYQQKSSQAPKLLFHYYDKDFNNEADTPDNFQSRRPNTSFCFLDIRSPGLGDTAMYLCATSNQGSTNEKLFFGSGTQLSVL.

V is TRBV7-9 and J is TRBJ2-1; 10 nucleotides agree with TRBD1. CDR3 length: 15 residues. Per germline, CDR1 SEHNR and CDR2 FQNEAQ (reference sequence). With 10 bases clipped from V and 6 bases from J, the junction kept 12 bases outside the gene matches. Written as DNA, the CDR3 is TGTGCCACGTCGCCGGGGGACAGGGGAGGCAATGAGCAGTTCTTC. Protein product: CATSPGDRGGNEQFF.

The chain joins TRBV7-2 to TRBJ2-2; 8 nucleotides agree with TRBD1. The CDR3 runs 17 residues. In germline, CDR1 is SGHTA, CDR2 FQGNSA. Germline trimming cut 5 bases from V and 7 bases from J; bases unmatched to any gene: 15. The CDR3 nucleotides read TGTGCCAGCAGCGAGGTGGAGGACAGGGAGTATGGCGGGGAGCTGTTTTTT. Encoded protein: CASSEVEDREYGGELFF.

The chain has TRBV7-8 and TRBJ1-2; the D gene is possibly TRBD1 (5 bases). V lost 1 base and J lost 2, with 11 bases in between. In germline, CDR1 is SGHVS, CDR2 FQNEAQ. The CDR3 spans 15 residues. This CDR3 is CASSLEGTENYGYTF. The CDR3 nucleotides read TGTGCCAGCAGCTTAGAAGGGACCGAGAACTATGGCTACACCTTC.

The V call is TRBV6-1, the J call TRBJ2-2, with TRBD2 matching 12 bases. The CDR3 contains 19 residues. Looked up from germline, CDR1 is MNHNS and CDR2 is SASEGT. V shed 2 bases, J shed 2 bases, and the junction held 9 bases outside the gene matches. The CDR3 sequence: CASSERKGLAGPNTGELFF. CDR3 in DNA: TGTGCCAGCAGTGAAAGGAAAGGACTAGCGGGACCCAACACCGGGGAGCTGTTTTTT.

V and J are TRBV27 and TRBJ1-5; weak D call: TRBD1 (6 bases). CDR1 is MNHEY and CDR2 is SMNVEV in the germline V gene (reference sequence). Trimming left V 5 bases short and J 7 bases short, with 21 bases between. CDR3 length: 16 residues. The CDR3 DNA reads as TGTGCCAGCAGTGCCTCTGGGGGGCGCTTGAAGCAGCCCCAGCATTTT. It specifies CASSASGGRLKQPQHF.

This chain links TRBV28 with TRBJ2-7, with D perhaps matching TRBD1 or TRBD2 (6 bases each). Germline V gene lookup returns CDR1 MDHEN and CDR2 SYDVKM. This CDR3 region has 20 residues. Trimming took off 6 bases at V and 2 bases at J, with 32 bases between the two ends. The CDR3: CASRTRWGAQPPPFTYEQYF. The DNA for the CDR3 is TGTGCCAGCAGGACCCGGTGGGGGGCCCAACCACCACCCTTTACCTACGAGCAGTACTTC.

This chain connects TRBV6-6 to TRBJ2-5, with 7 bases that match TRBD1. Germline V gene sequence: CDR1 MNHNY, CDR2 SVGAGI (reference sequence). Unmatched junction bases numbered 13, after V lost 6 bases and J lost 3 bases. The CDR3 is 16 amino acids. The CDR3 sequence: CASSPTQRQGEETQYF. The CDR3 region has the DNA TGTGCCAGCAGCCCGACCCAACGACAGGGAGAAGAGACCCAGTACTTC.